This T cell receptor beta chain was captured in a study of T-cell reconstitution after alpha-beta-depleted transplantation in children. Study-level results: Hyperexpanded clones declined; after one year, newly produced T cells mostly supplied diversity. About two months after transplant, alpha-beta T cells reportedly came from several hundred expanded graft clones. High day-60 TCRbeta diversity in some patients came from surviving recipient T cells and thymic progenitors.

CDR3 length: 15 amino acids. Germline trimming cut 0 bases from V and 0 bases from J; bases unmatched to any gene: 3. Germline CDR1 SGDLS, CDR2 YYNGEE. Unique molecular identifiers were incorporated when the TCRbeta library was constructed. TCRdb used MiXCR to reprocess the PCR reads, holding one entry per CDR3 protein. The sample comprises approximately 230,000 distinct CDR3 sequences, roughly 26% of which are singletons, and roughly 2.5% rests with the top ten. This clonotype occurred many times. Its target is not known. This specimen was PBMCs, taken before TCRalphabeta/CD19-depleted stem cell transplant. This sequence originates from a girl aged 2-10 years with Fanconi anemia, due to receive a stem cell transplant. The chain couples TRBV9 to TRBJ2-7; 7 bases are a match to TRBD1. The CDR3 protein is CASSVGDSPSYEQYF. In DNA, the CDR3 is TGTGCCAGCAGCGTAGGGGACAGCCCCTCCTACGAGCAGTACTTC.